This T cell receptor beta chain stems from a study of blood T cell repertoires in COVID-19. Participants' reported clinical history set cohort assignment. Deletions cut 6 bases from V and 8 bases from J, with 22 bases between. CDR3 size: 16 residues. Germline V CDR1 and CDR2: MDHEN, SYDVKM. Measured with immunoSEQ multiplex PCR; TCRdb has only the in-frame clones, and not every one. Of about 310,000 clones detected, approximately 88% appear once; the ten largest clones hold 5.2%. V gene TRBV28 combines with J gene TRBJ1-4; a weak D match, TRBD1 (6 bases). The sequencing sample was made of PBMCs or T cells enriched from blood (not recorded which). This receptor was taken from a man aged 60-69 years who had recovered from COVID-19. The CDR3 region is CASSAVSRGSVEKLFF. The CDR3 nucleotides read TGTGCCAGCAGCGCGGTTTCGAGGGGGTCGGTAGAAAAACTGTTTTTT. The full variable domain, its missing parts supplied by reference TRBV28 and TRBJ1-4, is DVKVTQSSRYLVKRTGEKVFLECVQDMDHENMFWYRQDPGLGLRLIYFSYDVKMKEKGDIPEGYSVSREKKERFSLILESASTNQTSMYLCASSAVSRGSVEKLFFGSGTQLSVL.